Listed below are T cell receptor beta chains from one sample, sequenced in a study of T cell clones after liver transplantation. Libraries were prepared by immunoSEQ multiplex PCR; TCRdb keeps only in-frame clonotypes and omits some of them. Of under 130,000 clones listed, roughly four fifths are singletons. Sequenced here: CD4+ T cells from blood, sampled around 49 months after liver transplant. The source of these receptors is a human patient who received a liver transplant. Some T cells could come from the graft donor. The CDR3 runs from the conserved cysteine through the conserved F or W. The D gene is left open where the match is weak. Clone size is shown for a subset of rows, as once, few, many or a class of expanded clone.

clone_size	d_call	v_call	j_call	cdr3_nt	cdr3_aa
NA	NA	TRBV7-2	TRBJ1-3	TGTGCCAGCAGCGTAGGGACGGACTCTGGAAACACCATATATTTT	CASSVGTDSGNTIYF
NA	NA	TRBV29-1	TRBJ1-2	TGCAGCGTTGAGAAGACAGTAAACTATGGCTACACCTTC	CSVEKTVNYGYTF
NA	TRBD1	TRBV29-1	TRBJ1-5	TGCAGCGTTGAGACCGGGACAGGGAGCCAGCATTTT	CSVETGTGSQHF
once	NA	TRBV30	TRBJ1-1	TGTGCCTGGAGTGAACAGATAGAAGCTTTCTTT	CAWSEQIEAFF
NA	NA	TRBV15	TRBJ1-1	TGTGCCACCCGGTTGGCGGGGGCTTTAGCTGAAGCTTTCTTT	CATRLAGALAEAFF
NA	NA	TRBV18	TRBJ2-1	TGTGCCAGCTCACCAACAGGGTTCGGCTACAATGAGCAGTTCTTC	CASSPTGFGYNEQFF
NA	TRBD2	TRBV2	TRBJ2-7	TGTGCCAGCAGTGCGGGACTAGCGGAATACGAGCAGTACTTC	CASSAGLAEYEQYF
few	NA	TRBV4-3	TRBJ1-6	TGCGCCAGCAGCCAAGGAATCGGGGGGGATTCACCCCTCCACTTT	CASSQGIGGDSPLHF
once	NA	TRBV28	TRBJ2-7	TGTGCCAGCAGTGGGATCCCCGGGACGGTTCCCTACGAGCAGTACTTC	CASSGIPGTVPYEQYF
few	TRBD1	TRBV19	TRBJ2-7	TGTGCCAGTAGGACCCGGGGACAGGGAAGCGAGCAGTACTTC	CASRTRGQGSEQYF
NA	TRBD1	TRBV6-1	TRBJ1-5	TGTGCCAGCAGTGACCCGGACAGGGTAGGAAATCAGCCCCAGCATTTT	CASSDPDRVGNQPQHF
NA	NA	TRBV27	TRBJ2-5	TGTGCCAGCAGTTTATCCTGGGGTGGGGAGACCCAGTACTTC	CASSLSWGGETQYF
NA	NA	TRBV28	TRBJ2-7	TGTGCCAGCACCCACCGACAGTTTGGCTCCTACGAGCAGTACTTC	CASTHRQFGSYEQYF
NA	NA	TRBV19	TRBJ1-5	TGTGCCAGTGCTGTTGGGCGCGTTCAGCCCCAGCATTTT	CASAVGRVQPQHF
NA	NA	TRBV2	TRBJ1-5	TGTGCCAGCAGCCAGAAGGATCTTCATCCCAATCAGCCCCAGCATTTT	CASSQKDLHPNQPQHF
NA	NA	TRBV15	TRBJ2-5	TGTGCCACCAGCAGAGATTTTCTCGGCGGGGAAGAGACCCAGTACTTC	CATSRDFLGGEETQYF
NA	TRBD2	TRBV5-6	TRBJ2-1	TGTGCCAGCAGGACCTATTGGGAGCGGGGGAACTACAATGAGCAGTTCTTC	CASRTYWERGNYNEQFF
NA	NA	TRBV19	TRBJ1-5	TGTGCCAGTAGTATAACCCCGGGCGGCAATCAGCCCCAGCATTTT	CASSITPGGNQPQHF
NA	TRBD1	TRBV7-8	TRBJ2-2	TGTGCCAGCAGCTTAGTGCGGAACAGGGGTAACACCGGGGAGCTGTTTTTT	CASSLVRNRGNTGELFF
NA	NA	TRBV2	TRBJ2-7	TGTGCCAGCAGCAGGGGACGCCTCTACGAGCAGTACTTC	CASSRGRLYEQYF
NA	NA	TRBV5-1	TRBJ2-5	TGCGCCAGCAGCTCCCGGGACTCCCAAGAGACCCAGTACTTC	CASSSRDSQETQYF
NA	NA	TRBV5-1	TRBJ2-3	TGCGCCAGCAGCTTGGGGACAGCAACCACAGATACGCAGTATTTT	CASSLGTATTDTQYF
NA	NA	TRBV2	TRBJ2-3	TGTGCCAGCACAGGAGCGGACCAGACAGATACGCAGTATTTT	CASTGADQTDTQYF
NA	NA	TRBV5-1	TRBJ1-1	TGCGCCAGCAGCATCGACAGCAGCCCGAACACTGAAGCTTTCTTT	CASSIDSSPNTEAFF
few	TRBD2	TRBV15	TRBJ2-3	TGTGCCACCAGCAGAGAAGGACTAGCGGGAGGGAGAAATACGCAGTATTTT	CATSREGLAGGRNTQYF
NA	TRBD2	TRBV5-4	TRBJ2-5	TGTGCCAGCAGCTTGGCTGGGCTAGCGGGAGGCACGTTCGGTGAGACCCAGTACTTC	CASSLAGLAGGTFGETQYF
once	TRBD1	TRBV28	TRBJ2-7	TGTGCCAGCCTACGGGGACAGGGGGTCCACGAGCAGTACTTC	CASLRGQGVHEQYF
NA	TRBD1	TRBV19	TRBJ1-2	TGTGCCAGTAGTGCGACAGGGGGTAACTATGGCTACACCTTC	CASSATGGNYGYTF
NA	NA	TRBV7-3	TRBJ1-1	TGTGCCAGCAGCGGTTCCGCGGGACTCCGGGCGCGGGTTTTTACTGAAGCTTTCTTT	CASSGSAGLRARVFTEAFF
NA	TRBD2	TRBV18	TRBJ2-5	TGTGCCAGCTCCAGCGGGGGGAGCGGCGGAGAGACCCAGTACTTC	CASSSGGSGGETQYF
once	NA	TRBV18	TRBJ1-2	TGTGCCAGCTCACCCGGGCAGACTAACTATGGCTACACCTTC	CASSPGQTNYGYTF
NA	NA	TRBV20-1	TRBJ1-1	TGCAGTACCCTAGAAGGAGGCGAAGCTTTCTTT	CSTLEGGEAFF